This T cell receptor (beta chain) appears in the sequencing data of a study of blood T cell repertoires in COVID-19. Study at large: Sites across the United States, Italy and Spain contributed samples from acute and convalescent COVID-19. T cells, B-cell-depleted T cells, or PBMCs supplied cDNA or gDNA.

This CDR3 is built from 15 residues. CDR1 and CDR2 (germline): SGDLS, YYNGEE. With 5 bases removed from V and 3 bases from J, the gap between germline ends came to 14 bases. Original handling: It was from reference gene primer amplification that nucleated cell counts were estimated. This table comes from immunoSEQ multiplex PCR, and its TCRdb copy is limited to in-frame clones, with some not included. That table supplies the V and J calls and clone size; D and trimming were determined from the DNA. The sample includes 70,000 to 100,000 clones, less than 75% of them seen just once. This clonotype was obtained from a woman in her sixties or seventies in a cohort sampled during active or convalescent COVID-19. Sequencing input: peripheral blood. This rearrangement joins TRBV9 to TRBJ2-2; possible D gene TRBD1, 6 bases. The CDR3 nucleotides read TGTGCCAGCAGGACAGGTCCGAGTGACACCGGGGAGCTGTTTTTT. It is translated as CASRTGPSDTGELFF.